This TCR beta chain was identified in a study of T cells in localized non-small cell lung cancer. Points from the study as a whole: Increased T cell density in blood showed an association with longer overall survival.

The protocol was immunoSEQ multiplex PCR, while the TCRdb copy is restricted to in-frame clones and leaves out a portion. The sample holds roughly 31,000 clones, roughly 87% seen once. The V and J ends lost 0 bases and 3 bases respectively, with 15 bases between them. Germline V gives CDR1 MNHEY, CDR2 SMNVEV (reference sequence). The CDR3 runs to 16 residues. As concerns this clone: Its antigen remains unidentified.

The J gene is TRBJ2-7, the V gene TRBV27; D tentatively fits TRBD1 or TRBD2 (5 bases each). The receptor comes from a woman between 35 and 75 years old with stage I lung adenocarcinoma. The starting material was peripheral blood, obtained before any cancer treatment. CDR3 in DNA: TGTGCCAGCAGTTTATCCTGGGGGTCTTTAGTCTACGAGCAGTACTTC. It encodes CASSLSWGSLVYEQYF.